Below, 28 T cell receptor beta chains from the same sample are listed, as sequenced in a study of blood T cell repertoires in COVID-19. Only in-frame clones appear in the TCRdb table, and some are missing; sequencing was by immunoSEQ multiplex PCR. This table holds about 130,000 clones, roughly 78% found once. The sample was PBMCs or T cells enriched from blood (not recorded which). The receptors originated from a woman aged 50 to 60 who had recovered from COVID-19.

The rearrangement uses TRBV20-1 and TRBJ2-7; D gene uncertain. Germline CDR1 and CDR2: DFQATT and SNEGSKA (reference sequence). Trimming removed 3 bases from V and 0 bases from J, with 6 bases in between. This CDR3 is 12 amino acids long. CDR3 amino acids: CSASSSSYEQYV. The CDR3 DNA follows: TGCAGTGCTAGTTCCAGCTCCTACGAGCAGTACGTC.

This clone has more than one count but fewer than ten. The chain links TRBV19 to TRBJ1-1, with D perhaps TRBD1 (6 bases). V was pared by 8 bases and J by 4 bases, with 17 bases between. Germline V gives CDR1 LNHDA, CDR2 SQIVND (reference sequence). The length of the CDR3 is 14 residues. The CDR3 DNA reads TGTGCCAGTTCCTCACAGGGCTGGGGCACTGAAGCTTTCTTT. It is translated as CASSSQGWGTEAFF.

The chain employs TRBV27 and TRBJ2-3, with 8 bases lining up with TRBD1. Per germline, CDR1 MNHEY and CDR2 SMNVEV (reference sequence). The CDR3 runs 15 residues. J lost 2 bases, V lost 5 bases, and 6 bases had no gene match. The CDR3 protein is CASSAGGQVTDTQYF. The CDR3, as DNA: TGTGCCAGCAGTGCCGGGGGACAGGTCACAGATACGCAGTATTTT.

The genes are TRBV6-6 and TRBJ1-1; 7 bases align to TRBD1. Germline V gene sequence: CDR1 MNHNY, CDR2 SVGAGI (reference sequence). With V trimmed by 2 bases and J by 0 bases, 6 bases remained unmatched. CDR3 length: 16 residues. The CDR3 sequence is CASSYNRDSMNTEAFF. CDR3 DNA sequence: TGTGCCAGCAGTTACAACCGGGACAGCATGAACACTGAAGCTTTCTTT.

This clone was counted between two and nine times. This chain links TRBV7-9 with TRBJ1-6; TRBD1 matches 9 bases. With 5 bases clipped from V and 10 bases from J, the junction kept 12 bases outside the gene matches. Germline V lookup: CDR1 SEHNR, CDR2 FQNEAQ (reference sequence). The CDR3 has 16 amino acids. As DNA, the CDR3 is TGTGCCAGCAGCATAGACGGACAGGGGCGAGGATCACCCCTCCACTTT. It specifies CASSIDGQGRGSPLHF.

The rearrangement joins TRBV2 to TRBJ2-3, with TRBD2 matching 7 bases. Germline V lookup: CDR1 SNHLY, CDR2 FYNNEI. With V trimmed by 8 bases and J by 3 bases, 11 bases remained unmatched. The CDR3 length is 15 residues. The CDR3 loop is CASSNPGGGTDTQYF. In nucleotides, the CDR3 is TGTGCCAGCTCGAATCCGGGGGGTGGGACAGATACGCAGTATTTT.

V and J are TRBV18 and TRBJ1-2; 8 bases align to TRBD1. The germline V gene has CDR1 KGHSH and CDR2 LQKENI. CDR3 length: 18 amino acids. The V and J ends lost 0 bases and 2 bases, in that order; junction bases with no gene match: 11. The CDR3 region is CASSPPGRGLYSNYGYTF. In DNA form, the CDR3 reads TGTGCCAGCTCACCACCTGGCAGGGGGCTGTATTCCAACTATGGCTACACCTTC. Drawing the rest from reference TRBV18 and TRBJ1-2, the complete variable domain is NAGVMQNPRHLVRRRGQEARLRCSPMKGHSHVYWYRQLPEEGLKFMVYLQKENIIDESGMPKERFSAEFPKEGPSILRIQQVVRGDSAAYFCASSPPGRGLYSNYGYTFGSGTRLTVV.

This clone was recorded a few times. The rearrangement joins TRBV19 to TRBJ1-1; D gene uncertain. With 7 bases removed from V and 0 bases from J, the gap between germline ends came to 15 bases. The CDR3 consists of 15 residues. Germline V gene sequence: CDR1 LNHDA, CDR2 SQIVND (reference sequence). The DNA of the CDR3 is TGTGCCAGTATCGTGGCCCACCACATGAACACTGAAGCTTTCTTT. Its protein product is CASIVAHHMNTEAFF.

V usage is TRBV30 and J usage is TRBJ1-4, with TRBD1 as a possible D gene (5 bases). Germline CDR1 reads GTSNPN; CDR2 reads SVGIG (reference sequence). The V end was cut by 1 base, the J end by 4 bases, with 13 bases between. The length of the CDR3 is 15 residues. CDR3 protein: CAWSGLQGGNEKLFF. DNA of the CDR3: TGTGCCTGGAGTGGTTTGCAGGGTGGTAATGAAAAACTGTTTTTT.

About this clone itself: A junction end diverges from the germline sequence, so it may reflect a read error. CDR3 sequence reads: CASSFDRVVLNSGELFF. The CDR3 nucleotides are TGTGCCAGCAGCTTTGACAGGGTGGTTTTGAACTCCGGGGAGCTGTTTTTT. The chain joins TRBV11-2 to TRBJ2-2; 7 bases are shared with TRBD1. The CDR3 sequence is 17 residues long. From germline, CDR1 is SGHAT and CDR2 FQNNGV.

The V call is TRBV4-1, the J call TRBJ1-1; 10 bases match TRBD1. The length of the CDR3 is 15 residues. Germline trimming cut 5 bases from V and 3 bases from J; bases unmatched to any gene: 6. In germline, CDR1 is MGHRA, CDR2 YSYEKL. The CDR3 DNA reads TGCGCCAGCAGCAAAACCGGGACAGGGGACACTGAAGCTTTCTTT. Protein sequence: CASSKTGTGDTEAFF.

The chain uses TRBV7-2 and TRBJ2-3; D call uncertain. V was shortened by 2 bases and J by 0 bases, with 15 bases between the two germline ends. Germline CDR1 and CDR2: SGHTA and FQGNSA. The CDR3 is made up of 17 amino acids. The CDR3 sequence is CASSLQSTSSSTDTQYF. The CDR3 DNA is TGTGCCAGCAGCTTACAGTCAACCTCTTCAAGCACAGATACGCAGTATTTT.

The gene calls are TRBV19 and TRBJ1-4; 7 bases align to TRBD1. CDR1 is LNHDA, CDR2 SQIVND, per germline (reference sequence). The CDR3 runs to 16 residues. V was pared by 3 bases and J by 0 bases, with 4 bases of the junction left unmatched. This CDR3 is CASSMRDSATNEKLFF. The CDR3 DNA sequence: TGTGCCAGTAGTATGCGGGACAGTGCAACTAATGAAAAACTGTTTTTT.

CDR3 sequence reads: CATSRQGAHGYTF. CDR3 coding DNA: TGTGCCACCAGCCGACAGGGGGCGCACGGCTACACCTTC. The V gene is TRBV15, the J gene TRBJ1-2; 10 bases map to TRBD1. This CDR3 has 13 amino acids. The ends lost 5 bases at V and 8 bases at J; junction bases unmatched: 5. Germline lookup yields CDR1 LNHNV and CDR2 YYDKDF (reference sequence).

V and J are TRBV5-1 and TRBJ1-2; D unclear. The CDR3 totals 16 residues. Between the trimmed V and J ends, which lost 0 bases and 0 bases, there was a span of 12 bases. CDR1 is SGHRS and CDR2 is YFSETQ in the germline V gene. As DNA, the CDR3 is TGCGCCAGCAGCTTGGCCAGCGGGAGGTCTAACTATGGCTACACCTTC. This gives the protein CASSLASGRSNYGYTF.

This chain uses TRBV2 with TRBJ1-1; D uncertain. Germline V gene data show CDR1 as SNHLY and CDR2 as FYNNEI. V was trimmed by 1 base and J by 1 base, leaving 10 bases between them. This CDR3 region has 15 residues. Written as DNA, the CDR3 is TGTGCCAGCAGTGAAGTTGGTACAGCGAACACTGAAGCTTTCTTT. Protein sequence: CASSEVGTANTEAFF.

The J gene is TRBJ2-7, the V gene TRBV9; no clear D gene. Germline lookup yields CDR1 SGDLS and CDR2 YYNGEE. The CDR3 covers 15 residues. Trimming took off 5 bases at V and 4 bases at J, with 19 bases between the two ends. The CDR3 DNA sequence: TGTGCCAGCAGTCGTACTAACCTCCAATTGTACGAGCAGTACGTC. This gives the protein CASSRTNLQLYEQYV.

The rearrangement links TRBV5-4 to TRBJ2-7; 10 nucleotides match TRBD2. Germline loops: CDR1 SGHNT, CDR2 YYREEE (reference sequence). The CDR3 is 17 amino acids. V trimming: 3 bases; J trimming: 7 bases; junction bases outside the gene matches: 16. CDR3 bases: TGTGCCAGCAGCTGGGAGCTAGCGGGGGACCCCGGAAGGGAGCAGTACTTC. This sequence encodes CASSWELAGDPGREQYF.

This clone was recorded only once. The genes are TRBV15 and TRBJ2-4; D not certain. CDR3 size: 13 residues. Trimming removed 4 bases at V and 6 bases at J, with 10 bases between. Looked up from germline, CDR1 is LNHNV and CDR2 is YYDKDF (reference sequence). This chain's CDR3 is CATSIDSLNIQYF. The CDR3 DNA follows: TGTGCCACCAGCATAGATAGCTTAAACATTCAGTACTTC.

CDR3 in amino acids: CASSESRGRPPFNYGYTF. For the CDR3, the DNA is TGTGCCAGCAGTGAATCTAGGGGCAGGCCTCCATTTAACTATGGCTACACCTTC. The chain carries TRBV25-1 and TRBJ1-2; possibly TRBD1 for D (5 bases). The CDR3 is 18 residues long. Germline V gives CDR1 MGHDK, CDR2 SYGVNS. With 1 base removed from V and 1 base from J, the gap between germline ends came to 19 bases.

This rearrangement joins TRBV19 to TRBJ1-2; TRBD1 agrees at 8 bases. The germline CDR1 and CDR2 sequences are LNHDA and SQIVND (reference sequence). CDR3 length: 16 residues. Trimming removed 8 bases from V and 8 bases from J; junction bases left unmatched: 19. The CDR3 loop is CASSPFPGQADVGYTF. CDR3 sequence (DNA): TGTGCCAGTTCTCCTTTTCCGGGACAGGCTGATGTGGGCTACACCTTC.

V and J are TRBV9 and TRBJ1-3; weak D call: TRBD1 (6 bases). The CDR3 has 18 amino acids. V lost 4 bases and J 5 bases, leaving 25 bases between the germline ends. Germline V gene lookup returns CDR1 SGDLS and CDR2 YYNGEE. CDR3 residues: CASSPRRGQHLLRNTIYF. The CDR3 DNA is TGTGCCAGCAGCCCCCGGCGGGGGCAGCACCTGCTCAGAAACACCATATATTTT.

This clone was detected once. The chain is built from TRBV12-3 or TRBV12-4 and TRBJ2-7; no clear D. The V end was cut by 4 bases, the J end by 4 bases, with 5 bases between. The CDR3 length is 11 residues. This CDR3 reads CASSSTYEQYF. CDR3 DNA sequence: TGTGCCAGCAGTTCAACTTACGAGCAGTACTTC.

The chain recombines TRBV29-1 with TRBJ1-2; D is unresolved. CDR3 length: 16 residues. CDR1 and CDR2 (germline): SQVTM, ANQGSEA. V was trimmed by 0 bases and J by 4 bases, leaving 18 bases between them. The chain's CDR3 is CSVEDRRGRLSYGYTF. The CDR3 coding sequence is TGCAGCGTTGAAGACAGGAGAGGGAGGCTATCCTATGGCTACACCTTC.

The genes are TRBV4-1 and TRBJ1-4, with D possibly matching TRBD1 (6 bases). V lost 4 bases and J 5 bases, leaving 14 bases between the germline ends. CDR1 is MGHRA and CDR2 is YSYEKL in the germline V gene. The CDR3 has 15 residues. The CDR3, as DNA: TGCGCCAGCAGCCTAGGGGGTAGGGACAATGAAAAACTGTTTTTT. It translates to CASSLGGRDNEKLFF.

This chain uses TRBV4-1 with TRBJ2-3; 7 nucleotides line up with TRBD2. The CDR3 sequence is 18 residues long. V dropped 0 bases and J dropped 3; count of bases not matched to a gene: 12. The germline V gene has CDR1 MGHRA and CDR2 YSYEKL. CDR3 in DNA: TGCGCCAGCAGCCAAGATCCTTTGGGGGGGGGTTGGACAGATACGCAGTATTTT. This sequence encodes CASSQDPLGGGWTDTQYF.

The gene calls are TRBV9 and TRBJ1-5, with D tentatively TRBD1 (5 bases). CDR1 is SGDLS, CDR2 YYNGEE, per germline. V lost 0 bases to trimming and J lost 3 bases, with 10 bases between them. The CDR3 loop spans 15 amino acids. The CDR3 here is CASSVEPGPNQPQHF. In nucleotides, the CDR3 is TGTGCCAGCAGCGTAGAACCAGGGCCCAATCAGCCCCAGCATTTT. The variable domain in full, completed from reference TRBV9 and TRBJ1-5, reads DSGVTQTPKHLITATGQRVTLRCSPRSGDLSVYWYQQSLDQGLQFLIQYYNGEERAKGNILERFSAQQFPDLHSELNLSSLELGDSALYFCASSVEPGPNQPQHFGDGTRLSIL.

This clone occurred once. This rearrangement joins TRBV27 to TRBJ2-1, with 8 nucleotides matching TRBD2. V was clipped by 6 bases and J by 10 bases; unmatched bases: 8. Looked up from germline, CDR1 is MNHEY and CDR2 is SMNVEV (reference sequence). The CDR3 has 13 residues. This chain's CDR3 is CASRPGGGTEQFF. The CDR3 bases are TGTGCCAGCAGGCCCGGGGGGGGGACGGAGCAGTTCTTC.